This TCR beta chain derives from a study of cytomegalovirus exposure and HLA in healthy donors. The study ran its PCR with 60 Vbeta and 13 Jbeta primers. TCRdb's copy holds only in-frame clones and misses some; the assay was immunoSEQ multiplex PCR. The table includes 150,000 to 190,000 clones, around 75% detected once. The CDR3 covers 12 residues. V was trimmed by 5 bases and J by 7 bases, leaving 11 bases between them. Germline values: CDR1 MDHEN, CDR2 SYDVKM. The receptor was derived from a man between 18 and 35 years old in good health and CMV-seronegative. Sequencing was done on a sample of PBMCs. This rearrangement joins TRBV28 to TRBJ1-2, with unresolved D. The CDR3, as DNA: TGTGCCAGCAGTGGTTCTAGCCGTGGCTACACCTTC. It is translated as CASSGSSRGYTF.